This T cell receptor (beta chain) was documented in a study of CD4+ T cells in melanoma. Study-wide findings and caveats: Neoantigen-specific CD4+ T cells in melanoma reportedly had diverse differentiation states. A reported correlation linked neoantigen-specific CD4+ T cells to CD8+, macrophage and B cell function.

The repertoire was sequenced with immunoSEQ multiplex PCR; TCRdb's copy has only in-frame clones and lacks some. In the table there are over 100,000 clones, 92% of which are singletons. Concerning this clone: Its specificity is not known.

This TCR derives from a human donor with melanoma. Sequenced input: peripheral blood.

In nucleotides, the CDR3 is TGTGCCAGCAGCTTGGTTTCAGTAGGCCGGAATGAGCAGTTCTTC. Encoded protein: CASSLVSVGRNEQFF. The chain joins TRBV5-6 to TRBJ2-1; no firm D call. CDR3 length: 15 amino acids. V was trimmed by 0 bases and J by 7 bases, leaving 14 bases between them. Germline V CDR1 and CDR2: SGHDT, YYEEEE.